This T cell receptor beta chain was sequenced for a study of neurological immune-mediated disorders. About the research overall: Multiple sclerosis patients numbered approximately 35, with around 30 relapsing-remitting and 3 secondary progressive.

This clonotype was picked up many times. Antigen: not known. Synthesis of cDNA was carried out by template-switch 5'RACE. The reaction used 10-nucleotide random UMIs. TCRdb redid the calling of the 5' RACE reads with MiXCR, one entry per CDR3 protein. The data contain about 65,000 distinct CDR3 sequences, around 4% of them seen just once; the ten biggest clones take up around 2.6%. V lost 7 bases to trimming and J lost 5 bases; unmatched junction nucleotides: 6. The CDR3 is made up of 13 amino acids. Germline CDR1 and CDR2: SGHTA and FQGNSA. Findings and caveats of the study: One related-CDR3 cluster, identified by phylogenetic grouping, held the repertoires of 18 of 34 multiple sclerosis patients and was a possible signature. Levels of TCR clonal expansion peaked in HTLV-1-associated myelopathy and reached their lowest in multiple sclerosis, under those of healthy controls.

Sequenced sample: PBMCs. This clonotype was sampled from a man in his forties or fifties with multiple sclerosis. The chain recombines TRBV7-2 with TRBJ1-1; TRBD1 matches at 8 bases. This CDR3 is CASITGGKTEAFF. The CDR3 bases are TGTGCCAGCATCACAGGGGGTAAGACTGAAGCTTTCTTT.